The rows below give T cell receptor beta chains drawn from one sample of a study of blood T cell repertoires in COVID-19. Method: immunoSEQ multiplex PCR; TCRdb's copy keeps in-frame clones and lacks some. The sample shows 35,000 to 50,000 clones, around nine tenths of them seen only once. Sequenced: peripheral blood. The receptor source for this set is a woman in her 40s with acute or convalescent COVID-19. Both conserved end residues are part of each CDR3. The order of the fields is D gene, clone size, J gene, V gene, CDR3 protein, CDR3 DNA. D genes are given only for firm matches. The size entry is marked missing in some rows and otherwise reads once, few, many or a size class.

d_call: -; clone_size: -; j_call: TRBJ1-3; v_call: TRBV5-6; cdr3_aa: CASSLYGHSGNTIYF; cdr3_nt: TGTGCCAGCAGCTTGTATGGACACTCTGGAAACACCATATATTTT
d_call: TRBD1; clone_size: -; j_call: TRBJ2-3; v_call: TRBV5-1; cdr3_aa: CASSLVAGGKGQTDTQYF; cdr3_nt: TGCGCCAGCAGCTTGGTGGCAGGGGGCAAAGGACAGACAGATACGCAGTATTTT
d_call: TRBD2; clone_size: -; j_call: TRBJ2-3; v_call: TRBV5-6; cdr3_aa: CASNRLAGGSTDTQYF; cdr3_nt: TGTGCCAGCAACCGACTAGCGGGTGGAAGCACAGATACGCAGTATTTT
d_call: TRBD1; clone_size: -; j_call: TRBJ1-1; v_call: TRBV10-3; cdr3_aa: CAISESTAGTGGEAFF; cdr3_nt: TGTGCCATCAGTGAGTCGACTGCCGGGACAGGGGGAGAGGCTTTCTTT
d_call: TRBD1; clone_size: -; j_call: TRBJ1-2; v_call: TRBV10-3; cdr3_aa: CAIMGQGAYGYTF; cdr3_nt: TGTGCCATCATGGGGCAGGGGGCGTATGGCTACACCTTC
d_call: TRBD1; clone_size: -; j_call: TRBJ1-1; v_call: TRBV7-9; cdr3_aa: CASSQTLTGANTEAFF; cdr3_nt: TGTGCCAGCAGCCAGACCTTGACAGGGGCGAACACTGAAGCTTTCTTT
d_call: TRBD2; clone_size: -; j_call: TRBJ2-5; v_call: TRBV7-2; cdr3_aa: CASSSPGTGLAGAWPQYF; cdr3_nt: TGTGCCAGCAGCTCCCCCGGGACGGGACTAGCGGGGGCCTGGCCCCAGTACTTC
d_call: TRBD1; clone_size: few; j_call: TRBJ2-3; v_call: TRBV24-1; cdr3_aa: CATSDRDRATDTQYF; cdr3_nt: TGTGCCACCAGTGACCGGGACAGGGCCACAGATACGCAGTATTTT
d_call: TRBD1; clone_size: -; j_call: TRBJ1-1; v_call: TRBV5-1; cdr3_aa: CASSYWSRGDTEAFF; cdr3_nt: TGCGCCAGCAGTTACTGGAGCAGGGGGGACACTGAAGCTTTCTTT
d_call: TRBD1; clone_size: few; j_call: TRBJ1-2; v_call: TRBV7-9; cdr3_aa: CASSPGQGAHHGYTF; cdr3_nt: TGTGCCAGCAGCCCCGGACAGGGGGCGCATCATGGCTACACCTTC
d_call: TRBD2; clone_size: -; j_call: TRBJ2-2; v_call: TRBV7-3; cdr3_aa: CASSPGTSGILSAGELFF; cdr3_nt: TGTGCCAGCAGCCCCGGGACTAGCGGGATTCTGAGCGCCGGGGAGCTGTTTTTT
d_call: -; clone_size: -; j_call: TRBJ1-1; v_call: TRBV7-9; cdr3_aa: CASTHRGGGLTTEAFF; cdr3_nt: TGTGCCAGCACCCACCGTGGGGGGGGCTTGACGACTGAAGCTTTCTTT
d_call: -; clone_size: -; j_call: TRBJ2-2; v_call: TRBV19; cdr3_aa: CASSSLGVDTGELFF; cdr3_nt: TGTGCCAGTAGTTCCTTAGGGGTCGACACCGGGGAGCTGTTTTTT
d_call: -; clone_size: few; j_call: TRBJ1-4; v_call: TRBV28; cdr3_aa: CASSSPGQSETNEKLFF; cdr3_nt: TGTGCCAGCAGCTCCCCCGGACAGTCAGAAACTAATGAAAAACTGTTTTTT
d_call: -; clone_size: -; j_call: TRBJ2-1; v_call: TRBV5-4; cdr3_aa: CASSPWQGGTYNEQFF; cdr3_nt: TGTGCCAGCAGCCCCTGGCAGGGGGGAACCTACAATGAGCAGTTCTTC
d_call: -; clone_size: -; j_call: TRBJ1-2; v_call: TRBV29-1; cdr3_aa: CSVEGRGANYGYTF; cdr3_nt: TGCAGCGTTGAGGGTCGGGGGGCCAACTATGGCTACACCTTC
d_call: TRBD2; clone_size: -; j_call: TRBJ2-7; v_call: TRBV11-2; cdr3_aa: CASSWGGTIEQYF; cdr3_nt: TGTGCCAGCAGCTGGGGAGGGACCATCGAGCAGTACTTC
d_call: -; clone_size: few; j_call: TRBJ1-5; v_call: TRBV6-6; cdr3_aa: CASSYSTEHNQPQHF; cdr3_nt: TGTGCCAGCAGTTACTCGACGGAGCACAATCAGCCCCAGCATTTT
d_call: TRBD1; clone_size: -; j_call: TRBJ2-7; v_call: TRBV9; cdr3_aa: CASSPRGTGDSYEQYF; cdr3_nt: TGTGCCAGCAGCCCCCGGGGGACAGGGGACTCCTACGAGCAGTACTTC
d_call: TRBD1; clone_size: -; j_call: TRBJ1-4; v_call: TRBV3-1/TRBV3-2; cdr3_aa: CASSHRTGMGNEKLFF; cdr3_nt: TGTGCCAGCAGCCATAGGACAGGGATGGGTAATGAAAAACTGTTTTTT
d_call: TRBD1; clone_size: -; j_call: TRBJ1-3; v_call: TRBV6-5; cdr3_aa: CASRAGQAGNTIYF; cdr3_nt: TGTGCCAGCAGGGCGGGACAGGCCGGAAACACCATATATTTT
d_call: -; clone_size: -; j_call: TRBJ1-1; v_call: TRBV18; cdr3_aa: CASFYGGRAFF; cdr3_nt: TGTGCCAGCTTCTACGGGGGGAGAGCTTTCTTT
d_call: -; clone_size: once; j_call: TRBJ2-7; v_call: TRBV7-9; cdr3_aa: CASSLAQREQYF; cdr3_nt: TGTGCCAGCAGCTTAGCACAACGAGAGCAGTACTTC
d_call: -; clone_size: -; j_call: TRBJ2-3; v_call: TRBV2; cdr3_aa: CASREVGTDTQYF; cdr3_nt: TGTGCCAGCAGGGAGGTGGGCACAGATACGCAGTATTTT
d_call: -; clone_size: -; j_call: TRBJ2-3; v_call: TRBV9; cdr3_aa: CASSVDSLLDTQYF; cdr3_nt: TGTGCCAGCAGCGTAGACTCCCTTTTGGATACGCAGTATTTT
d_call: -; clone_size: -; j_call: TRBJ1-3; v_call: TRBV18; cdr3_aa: CASSLQSGNTIYF; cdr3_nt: TGTGCCAGCTCACTCCAATCAGGAAACACCATATATTTT
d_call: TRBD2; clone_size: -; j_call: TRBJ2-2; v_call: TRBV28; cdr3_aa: CASSLTSGSSLITGELFF; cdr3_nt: TGTGCCAGCAGTTTGACTAGCGGGAGCAGTTTAATCACCGGGGAGCTGTTTTTT
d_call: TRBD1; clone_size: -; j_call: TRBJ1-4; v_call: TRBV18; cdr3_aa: CASSLGTGNEKLFF; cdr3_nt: TGTGCCAGCTCACTCGGGACAGGGAATGAAAAACTGTTTTTT
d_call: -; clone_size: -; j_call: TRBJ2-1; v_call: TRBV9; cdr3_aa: CASSPGLEQFF; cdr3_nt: TGTGCCAGCAGCCCAGGGCTTGAGCAGTTCTTC
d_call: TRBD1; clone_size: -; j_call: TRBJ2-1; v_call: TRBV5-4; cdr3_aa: CASSPRGPDSNNEQFF; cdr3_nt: TGTGCCAGCAGCCCAAGGGGGCCCGATTCCAACAATGAGCAGTTCTTC
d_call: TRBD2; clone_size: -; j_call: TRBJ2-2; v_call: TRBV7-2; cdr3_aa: CASSLNGGATGELFF; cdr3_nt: TGTGCCAGCAGCTTAAACGGGGGGGCCACCGGGGAGCTGTTTTTT
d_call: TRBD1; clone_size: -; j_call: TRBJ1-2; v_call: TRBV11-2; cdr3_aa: CASSPGGGYTF; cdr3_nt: TGTGCCAGCAGCCCAGGGGGCGGCTACACCTTC
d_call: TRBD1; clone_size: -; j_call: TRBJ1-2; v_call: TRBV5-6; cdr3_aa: CASSSRDRGNGRYTF; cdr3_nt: TGTGCCAGCAGCTCCCGGGACAGGGGGAACGGACGCTACACCTTC
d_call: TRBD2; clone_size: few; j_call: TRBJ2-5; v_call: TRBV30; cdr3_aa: CAWSLAGVGETQYF; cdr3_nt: TGTGCCTGGAGTTTAGCGGGAGTAGGTGAGACCCAGTACTTC
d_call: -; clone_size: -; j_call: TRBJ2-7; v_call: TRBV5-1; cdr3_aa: CASSFRGDTFYEQYF; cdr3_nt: TGCGCCAGCAGCTTTCGAGGGGACACCTTTTACGAGCAGTACTTC
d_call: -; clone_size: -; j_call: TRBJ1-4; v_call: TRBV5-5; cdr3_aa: CASSSVPGSAREKLFF; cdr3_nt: TGTGCCAGCAGCAGTGTCCCGGGATCGGCCCGTGAAAAACTGTTTTTT
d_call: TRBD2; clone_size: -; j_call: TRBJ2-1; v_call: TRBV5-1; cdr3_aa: CASSGTLAGALNEQFF; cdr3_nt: TGCGCCAGCAGCGGGACCTTAGCGGGAGCGCTCAATGAGCAGTTCTTC
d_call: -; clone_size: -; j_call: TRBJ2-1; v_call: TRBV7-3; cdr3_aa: CASSRGISEQFF; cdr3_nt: TGTGCCAGCAGCCGAGGGATAAGTGAGCAGTTCTTC
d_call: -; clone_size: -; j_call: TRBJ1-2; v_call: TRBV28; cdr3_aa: CASSFQGTYGYTF; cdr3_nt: TGTGCCAGCAGTTTCCAGGGAACCTATGGCTACACCTTC
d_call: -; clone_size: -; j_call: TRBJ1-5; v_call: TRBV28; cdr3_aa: CASSPSRDHYSNQPQHF; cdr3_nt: TGTGCCAGCAGTCCGAGCCGGGATCACTATAGCAATCAGCCCCAGCATTTT
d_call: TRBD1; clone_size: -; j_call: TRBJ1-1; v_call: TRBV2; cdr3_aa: CASRALDRVGRTAFF; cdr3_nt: TGTGCCAGCAGGGCCTTGGACAGGGTCGGCCGGACGGCTTTCTTT
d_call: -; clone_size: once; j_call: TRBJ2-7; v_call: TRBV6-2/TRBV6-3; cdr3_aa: CASSYYRDEQYF; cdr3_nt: TGTGCCAGCAGTTACTACCGGGACGAGCAGTACTTC
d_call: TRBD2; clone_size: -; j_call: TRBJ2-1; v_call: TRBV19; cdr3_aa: CASSIGSGRTYNEQFF; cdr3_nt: TGTGCCAGTAGTATAGGTAGCGGGAGGACTTACAATGAGCAGTTCTTC
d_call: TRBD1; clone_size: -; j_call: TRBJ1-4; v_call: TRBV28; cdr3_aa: CASSFMTGANEKLFF; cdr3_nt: TGTGCCAGCAGTTTTATGACAGGGGCTAATGAAAAACTGTTTTTT
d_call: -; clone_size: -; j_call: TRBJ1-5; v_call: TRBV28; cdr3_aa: CASSLYPGFQPQHF; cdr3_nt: TGTGCCAGCAGTTTATATCCGGGGTTCCAGCCCCAGCATTTT
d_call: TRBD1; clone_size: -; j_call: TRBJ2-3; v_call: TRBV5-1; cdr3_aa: CASSGGTGRTTDTQYF; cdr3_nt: TGCGCCAGCAGCGGCGGGACAGGAAGGACCACAGATACGCAGTATTTT
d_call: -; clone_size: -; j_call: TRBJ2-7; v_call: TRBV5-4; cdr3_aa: CASSGGGTHNYEQYF; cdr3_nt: TGTGCCAGCAGCGGAGGAGGAACTCATAACTACGAGCAGTACTTT
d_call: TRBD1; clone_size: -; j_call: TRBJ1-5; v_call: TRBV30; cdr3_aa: CAWSEGGLNQPQHF; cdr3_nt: TGTGCCTGGAGTGAAGGGGGCTTGAATCAGCCCCAGCATTTT
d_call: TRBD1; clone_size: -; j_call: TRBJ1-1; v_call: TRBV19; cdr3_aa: CASSIVKAGGFNTEAFF; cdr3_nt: TGTGCCAGTAGTATAGTTAAGGCAGGGGGCTTCAACACTGAAGCTTTCTTT
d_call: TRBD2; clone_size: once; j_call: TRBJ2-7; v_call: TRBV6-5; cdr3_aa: CASIGEPGGYEQYF; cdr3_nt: TGTGCCAGCATCGGAGAGCCGGGAGGATACGAGCAGTACTTC
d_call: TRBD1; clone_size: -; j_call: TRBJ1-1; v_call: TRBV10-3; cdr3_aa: CAISVDRGTEAFF; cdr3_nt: TGTGCCATCAGCGTGGACAGGGGGACTGAAGCTTTCTTT
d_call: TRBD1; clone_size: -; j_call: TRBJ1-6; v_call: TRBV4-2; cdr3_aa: CASSQERTGGDSPLHF; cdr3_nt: TGTGCCAGCAGCCAAGAGAGAACAGGGGGCGATTCACCCCTCCACTTT